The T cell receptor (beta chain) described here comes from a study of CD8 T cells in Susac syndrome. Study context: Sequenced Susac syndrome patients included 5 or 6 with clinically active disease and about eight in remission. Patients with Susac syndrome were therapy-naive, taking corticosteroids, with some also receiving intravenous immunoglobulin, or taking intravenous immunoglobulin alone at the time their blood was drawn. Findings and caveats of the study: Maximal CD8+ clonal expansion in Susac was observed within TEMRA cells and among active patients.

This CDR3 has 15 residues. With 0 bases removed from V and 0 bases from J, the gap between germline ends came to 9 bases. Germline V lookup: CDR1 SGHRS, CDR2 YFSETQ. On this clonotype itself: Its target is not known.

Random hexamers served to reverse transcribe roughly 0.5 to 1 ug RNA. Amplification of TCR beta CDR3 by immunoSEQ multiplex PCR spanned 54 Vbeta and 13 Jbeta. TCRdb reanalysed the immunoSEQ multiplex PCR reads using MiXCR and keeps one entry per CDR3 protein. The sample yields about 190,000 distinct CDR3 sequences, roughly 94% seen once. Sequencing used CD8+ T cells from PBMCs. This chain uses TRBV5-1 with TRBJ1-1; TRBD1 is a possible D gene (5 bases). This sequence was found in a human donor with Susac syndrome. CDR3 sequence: CASSLALGVNTEAFF. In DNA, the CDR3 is TGCGCCAGCAGCTTGGCCTTGGGGGTGAACACTGAAGCTTTCTTT.